The 30 T cell receptor beta chains below come from one sample, sequenced in a study of blood T cell repertoires in COVID-19. Produced via immunoSEQ multiplex PCR; TCRdb's table is partial and in-frame only. The sample lists around 400,000 clones, roughly 88% occurring once. The specimen sequenced was PBMCs or T cells enriched from blood (not recorded which). Receptors were obtained from a woman aged 18-29 years who had been exposed to COVID-19.

The chain has TRBV2 and TRBJ1-1; TRBD1 agrees at 9 bases. Germline CDR1 reads SNHLY; CDR2 reads FYNNEI. With V trimmed by 6 bases and J by 3 bases, 2 bases remained unmatched. The CDR3 spans 13 residues. In nucleotides, the CDR3 is TGTGCCAGCAGATGGGACAGGGACACTGAAGCTTTCTTT. It is translated as CASRWDRDTEAFF.

The chain is built from TRBV10-2 and TRBJ2-7; 8 bases fit TRBD2. From germline, CDR1 is WSHSY and CDR2 SAAADI. V shed 4 bases, J shed 2 bases, and the junction held 4 bases outside the gene matches. The CDR3 totals 14 residues. In nucleotides, the CDR3 is TGCGCCAGCAGTGTGCCGGGGGGGGCCTACGAGCAGTACTTC. Protein: CASSVPGGAYEQYF.

This clone has only one observation. The gene calls are TRBV2 and TRBJ2-5; maybe TRBD2 (6 bases). The V end lost 2 bases, the J end lost 2 bases, and 21 bases lay between the germline ends. This CDR3 is 18 amino acids long. CDR1 is SNHLY, CDR2 FYNNEI, per germline. The CDR3 region has the DNA TGTGCCAGCAGTGAATGGGCGGTCGGGGCAGGGAGGCAAGAGACCCAGTACTTC. This translates into CASSEWAVGAGRQETQYF.

The V call is TRBV6-5, the J call TRBJ1-6, with D unclear. This CDR3 contains 13 residues. Per germline, CDR1 MNHEY and CDR2 SVGAGI. V was clipped by 9 bases and J by 4 bases, with 10 bases between them. CDR3 DNA: TGTGCCAGTAAAACAGAGTATAATTCACCCCTCCACTTT. Translation: CASKTEYNSPLHF.

The rearrangement joins TRBV5-5 to TRBJ2-7; the D is unclear. Trimming shortened V by 0 bases and J by 3 bases, and 10 bases separated the two germline ends. CDR1 is SGHKS, CDR2 YYEKEE, per germline (reference sequence). This CDR3 has 14 residues. The CDR3 sequence: CASSLGQANYEQYF. CDR3 DNA: TGTGCCAGCAGCTTGGGCCAGGCGAACTACGAGCAGTACTTC.

This chain connects TRBV5-1 to TRBJ2-6, with TRBD1 as a possible D gene (5 bases). V was trimmed by 5 bases and J by 3 bases, leaving 12 bases between them. Germline V gene sequence: CDR1 SGHRS, CDR2 YFSETQ. The CDR3 length is 15 residues. In DNA, the CDR3 is TGCGCCAGCAGGATAGGGGTGCTTGGGGCCAACGTCCTGACTTTC. It is translated as CASRIGVLGANVLTF.

V usage is TRBV5-1 and J usage is TRBJ2-1; 9 nucleotides align to TRBD2. This CDR3 contains 15 residues. J gave up 10 bases and V 5 bases, and 13 bases lay outside the gene matches. The V gene's germline CDR1 is SGHRS and CDR2 YFSETQ. Here the CDR3 reads CASRTKREAFREQFF. The CDR3 DNA is TGCGCCAGCAGGACTAAGCGGGAGGCCTTTAGAGAGCAGTTCTTC.

The chain combines TRBV2 with TRBJ2-7, with D unclear. Trimming took off 3 bases at V and 6 bases at J, with 9 bases between the two ends. The CDR3 sequence is 12 residues long. Germline loops: CDR1 SNHLY, CDR2 FYNNEI. Written as DNA, the CDR3 is TGTGCCAGCAGTGAGGGCGAAGTCGAGCAGTACTTC. It codes for CASSEGEVEQYF.

V gene TRBV14 combines with J gene TRBJ2-3; TRBD2 aligns across 11 bases. The CDR3 runs 17 residues. CDR1 is SGHDN and CDR2 is FVKESK in the germline V gene. J lost 8 bases, V lost 2 bases, and 12 bases had no gene match. The CDR3 reads CASSQLALAGGLGTQYF. In DNA, the CDR3 is TGTGCCAGCAGCCAACTCGCCCTAGCGGGAGGTTTGGGTACGCAGTATTTT.

This clone was detected once. The chain recombines TRBV5-4 with TRBJ1-2, with TRBD1 matching over 9 bases. V was clipped by 2 bases and J by 7 bases; unmatched bases: 9. This CDR3 has 15 amino acids. Germline values: CDR1 SGHNT, CDR2 YYREEE (reference sequence). The CDR3 DNA reads TGTGCCAGCAGCTTCCCCGGACAGGGGTTGGGTGGCTACACCTTC. It encodes CASSFPGQGLGGYTF.

V and J are TRBV5-4 and TRBJ2-7, with D possibly being TRBD1 (6 bases). The CDR3 runs 15 residues. Germline assignment: CDR1 SGHNT and CDR2 YYREEE (reference sequence). V shed 1 base and J shed 2 bases, with 13 bases lying between them. In DNA form, the CDR3 reads TGTGCCAGCAGCTTGAGAACAGGGTATACCTACGAGCAGTACTTC. Translation: CASSLRTGYTYEQYF.

This clone was recorded only once. The J gene is TRBJ1-6, the V gene TRBV18; D is possibly TRBD1 (5 bases). V was clipped by 3 bases and J by 10 bases, with 16 bases between them. Germline V gene sequence: CDR1 KGHSH, CDR2 LQKENI. The CDR3 spans 15 residues. CDR3 DNA sequence: TGTGCCAGCTCACCGATCCCGGACAAAGGATCACCCCTCCACTTT. This gives the protein CASSPIPDKGSPLHF.

The rearrangement uses TRBV4-1 and TRBJ2-5; TRBD2 matches at 10 bases. V was pared by 0 bases and J by 8 bases, with 3 bases of the junction left unmatched. The CDR3 totals 14 residues. CDR1 and CDR2 from the germline V gene are MGHRA and YSYEKL. The CDR3: CASSQELAGRTQYF. The DNA for the CDR3 is TGCGCCAGCAGCCAAGAACTAGCGGGGCGTACCCAGTACTTC.

The rearrangement joins TRBV6-1 to TRBJ2-7; D is perhaps TRBD1 (6 bases). The length of the CDR3 is 14 residues. The germline CDR1 and CDR2 sequences are MNHNS and SASEGT. V dropped 4 bases and J dropped 3 bases, with 13 bases sitting between them. The CDR3 DNA sequence: TGTGCCAGCAGTGGTTCCGACAGGCACTACGAGCAGTACTTC. Translating gives CASSGSDRHYEQYF.

The chain combines TRBV27 with TRBJ2-1, with a tentative D call TRBD1 (5 bases). The germline V and J ends were trimmed by 0 bases and 5 bases, with 8 bases remaining between them. The germline V gene has CDR1 MNHEY and CDR2 SMNVEV (reference sequence). CDR3 length: 14 amino acids. CDR3 bases: TGTGCCAGCAGTTTATCTGGGGCCAACAATGAGCAGTTCTTC. As protein: CASSLSGANNEQFF.

This clone has only one observation. The V gene is TRBV14, the J gene TRBJ2-1; tentative D call: TRBD2 (6 bases). This CDR3 contains 14 residues. With 1 base removed from V and 7 bases from J, the gap between germline ends came to 11 bases. Germline assignment: CDR1 SGHDN and CDR2 FVKESK. CDR3 in amino acids: CASSQAGLRNEQFF. CDR3 coding DNA: TGTGCCAGCAGCCAAGCCGGACTACGTAATGAGCAGTTCTTC.

This clone appeared a few times. V usage is TRBV7-9 and J usage is TRBJ2-7; D might be TRBD1 (5 bases). This CDR3 is built from 13 residues. Germline V gene lookup returns CDR1 SEHNR and CDR2 FQNEAQ (reference sequence). V lost 7 bases to trimming and J lost 1 base, with 11 bases between them. The CDR3 DNA is TGTGCCAGCAACCCAGGGCGTTCCTACGAGCAGTACTTC. Protein product: CASNPGRSYEQYF.

This clone was observed a few times. Within the sample, other DNA sequences also encode this same CDR3. The chain uses TRBV28 and TRBJ1-5; a possible D gene is TRBD1 (5 bases). V was trimmed by 5 bases and J by 4 bases, leaving 9 bases between them. Germline-derived CDR1 and CDR2 are MDHEN and SYDVKM. This CDR3 has 13 residues. The CDR3 sequence is CASSDSLNQPQHF. CDR3 nucleotides: TGTGCCAGCAGTGACAGCCTGAATCAGCCCCAGCATTTT.

The chain links TRBV7-9 to TRBJ1-4; a possible D gene is TRBD1 (6 bases). The CDR3 is made up of 15 amino acids. The germline V gene has CDR1 SEHNR and CDR2 FQNEAQ (reference sequence). Trimming stripped 5 bases from V and 5 bases from J, with 15 bases between. The CDR3 reads CASSRKTGTNEKLFF. The CDR3 DNA reads as TGTGCCAGCAGCCGTAAGACAGGAACAAATGAAAAACTGTTTTTT. Filled out from reference TRBV7-9 and TRBJ1-4, the complete variable domain reads DTGVSQNPRHKITKRGQNVTFRCDPISEHNRLYWYRQTLGQGPEFLTYFQNEAQLEKSRLLSDRFSAERPKGSFSTLEIQRTEQGDSAMYLCASSRKTGTNEKLFFGSGTQLSVL.

The chain couples TRBV30 to TRBJ2-3; 7 bases fit TRBD2. The V gene end was trimmed by 5 bases and the J gene end by 7 bases; junction bases not matched to a gene: 12. Germline values: CDR1 GTSNPN, CDR2 SVGIG (reference sequence). The CDR3 has 14 amino acids. The CDR3, as DNA: TGTGCCTGGGGCGGCGGGGGTAAGGTAAATACGCAGTATTTT. It is translated as CAWGGGGKVNTQYF.

The chain combines TRBV28 with TRBJ2-3; TRBD2 might be the D (5 bases). The CDR3 consists of 15 residues. The V end was cut by 5 bases, the J end by 5 bases, with 17 bases between. Germline-derived CDR1 and CDR2 are MDHEN and SYDVKM. The CDR3: CASSDPRGSRDTQYF. The CDR3 DNA follows: TGTGCCAGCAGTGACCCCCGGGGTAGTCGAGATACGCAGTATTTT.

The chain recombines TRBV7-9 with TRBJ2-5, with 11 nucleotides matching TRBD2. This CDR3 contains 15 residues. V lost 6 bases to trimming and J lost 2 bases; unmatched junction nucleotides: 5. Germline loops: CDR1 SEHNR, CDR2 FQNEAQ (reference sequence). The CDR3 sequence: CASSTGTSGQETQYF. The CDR3, as DNA: TGTGCCAGCAGTACCGGGACTAGCGGACAAGAGACCCAGTACTTC.

The count of this clone is one. The CDR3 DNA is TGTGCCAGCAGTTATGGGGACAGGGGGAATGAAAAACTGTTTTTT. Translation: CASSYGDRGNEKLFF. This chain links TRBV6-5 with TRBJ1-4; 11 positions match TRBD1. Germline V gene sequence: CDR1 MNHEY, CDR2 SVGAGI. V was pared by 3 bases and J by 5 bases, with 2 bases of the junction left unmatched. This CDR3 has 15 amino acids.

The V gene is TRBV6-5, the J gene TRBJ1-2, with D tentatively TRBD1 (5 bases). V lost 4 bases and J lost 4, with 13 bases in between. The CDR3 is 14 amino acids. CDR1 and CDR2 from the germline V gene are MNHEY and SVGAGI. The CDR3 reads CASSSDGGPYGYTF. The CDR3 region has the DNA TGTGCCAGCAGTTCAGACGGGGGTCCCTATGGCTACACCTTC.

The chain has TRBV18 and TRBJ1-1; D is uncertain. V lost 3 bases to trimming and J lost 0 bases, with 5 bases between them. The germline V gene has CDR1 KGHSH and CDR2 LQKENI. CDR3 length: 13 residues. The CDR3 DNA reads TGTGCCAGCTCACCCCTCTTGAACACTGAAGCTTTCTTT. Translating gives CASSPLLNTEAFF. The whole variable domain, remainder taken from reference TRBV18 and TRBJ1-1, is NAGVMQNPRHLVRRRGQEARLRCSPMKGHSHVYWYRQLPEEGLKFMVYLQKENIIDESGMPKERFSAEFPKEGPSILRIQQVVRGDSAAYFCASSPLLNTEAFFGQGTRLTVV.

This chain uses TRBV5-5 with TRBJ2-5; 10 bases line up with TRBD2. Germline trimming cut 3 bases from V and 5 bases from J; bases unmatched to any gene: 7. CDR1 and CDR2 (germline): SGHKS, YYEKEE (reference sequence). This CDR3 has 15 residues. Here the CDR3 DNA reads TGTGCCAGCAGCTCTCAGCGGGAGGGCATCGAGACCCAGTACTTC. This translates into CASSSQREGIETQYF.

The chain has TRBV11-2 and TRBJ2-2; 8 nucleotides align to TRBD1. V was pared by 5 bases and J by 0 bases, with 5 bases of the junction left unmatched. The V gene's germline CDR1 is SGHAT and CDR2 FQNNGV. The length of the CDR3 is 16 residues. The CDR3 DNA reads as TGTGCCAGCAGCCGCGGACAGGGCTCGAACACCGGGGAGCTGTTTTTT. This codes for CASSRGQGSNTGELFF.

This sequence joins TRBV7-2 and TRBJ1-6; 8 positions match TRBD1. Germline lookup yields CDR1 SGHTA and CDR2 FQGNSA. V trimming: 5 bases; J trimming: 0 bases; junction bases outside the gene matches: 12. This CDR3 has 19 residues. The CDR3 region has the DNA TGTGCCAGCAGCAACCGACAGGGGACCCTGAGCTCCTATAATTCACCCCTCCACTTT. Its translation is CASSNRQGTLSSYNSPLHF. The full variable domain, with the rest looked up from reference TRBV7-2 and TRBJ1-6, is GAGVSQSPSNKVTEKGKDVELRCDPISGHTALYWYRQSLGQGLEFLIYFQGNSAPDKSGLPSDRFSAERTGGSVSTLTIQRTQQEDSAVYLCASSNRQGTLSSYNSPLHFGNGTRLTVT.

The J gene is TRBJ2-2, the V gene TRBV7-9; 8 bases are shared with TRBD1. The trim removed 5 bases at V and 6 bases at J, leaving 8 bases unmatched. Germline CDR1 is SEHNR and CDR2 is FQNEAQ (reference sequence). The CDR3 has 15 residues. CDR3 coding DNA: TGTGCCAGCAGCCCGGTGACAGGGGTCCCCGGGGAGCTGTTTTTT. Its protein is CASSPVTGVPGELFF.

This clone has just a few counts. The V gene is TRBV4-3, the J gene TRBJ1-6; D unclear. The CDR3 consists of 18 residues. From germline, CDR1 is LGHNA and CDR2 YSLEER. The V end was cut by 1 base, the J end by 0 bases, with 13 bases between. The chain's CDR3 is CASSQAYGESSYNSPLHF. DNA of the CDR3: TGCGCCAGCAGCCAAGCTTACGGGGAGAGCTCCTATAATTCACCCCTCCACTTT.